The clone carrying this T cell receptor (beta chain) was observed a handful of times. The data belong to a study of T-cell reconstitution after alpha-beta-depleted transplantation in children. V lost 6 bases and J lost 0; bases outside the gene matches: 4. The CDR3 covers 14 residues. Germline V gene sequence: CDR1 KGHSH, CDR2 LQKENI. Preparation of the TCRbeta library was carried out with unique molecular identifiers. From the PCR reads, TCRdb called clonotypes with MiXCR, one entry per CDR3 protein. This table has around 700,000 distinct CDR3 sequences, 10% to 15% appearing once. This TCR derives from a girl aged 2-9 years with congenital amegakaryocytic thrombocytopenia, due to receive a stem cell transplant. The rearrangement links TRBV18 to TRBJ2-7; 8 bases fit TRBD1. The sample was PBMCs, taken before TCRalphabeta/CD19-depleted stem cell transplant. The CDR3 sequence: CASSEDRGSYEQYF. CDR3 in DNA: TGTGCCAGCTCCGAAGACAGGGGCTCCTACGAGCAGTACTTC.